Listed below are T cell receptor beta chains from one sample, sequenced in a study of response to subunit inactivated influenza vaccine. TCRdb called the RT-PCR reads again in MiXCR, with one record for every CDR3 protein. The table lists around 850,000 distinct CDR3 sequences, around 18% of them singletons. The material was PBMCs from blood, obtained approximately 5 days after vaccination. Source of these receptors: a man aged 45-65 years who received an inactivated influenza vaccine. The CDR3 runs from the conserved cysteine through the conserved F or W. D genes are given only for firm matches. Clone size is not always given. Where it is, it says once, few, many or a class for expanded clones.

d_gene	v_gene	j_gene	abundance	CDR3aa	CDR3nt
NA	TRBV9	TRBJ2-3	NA	CASIVYGDTQYF	TGTGCCAGCATCGTATACGGGGATACGCAGTATTTT
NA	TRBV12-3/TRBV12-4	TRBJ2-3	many	CASSPQSSSDTQYF	TGTGCCAGCAGCCCCCAAAGTAGCTCAGATACGCAGTATTTT
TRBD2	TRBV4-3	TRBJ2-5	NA	CASSLVAGPGETQYF	TGCGCCAGCAGCCTTGTAGCGGGGCCGGGGGAGACCCAGTACTTC
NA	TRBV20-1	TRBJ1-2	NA	CSAHQTGWDYGYTF	TGCAGTGCCCACCAGACAGGTTGGGACTATGGCTACACCTTC
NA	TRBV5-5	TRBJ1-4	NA	CASSPSSRGGEKLFF	TGTGCCAGCAGCCCCTCGTCGAGAGGTGGTGAAAAACTGTTTTTT
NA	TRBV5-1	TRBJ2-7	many	CASSLYAQDTYEQYF	TGCGCCAGCAGCTTGTATGCCCAGGACACCTACGAGCAGTACTTC
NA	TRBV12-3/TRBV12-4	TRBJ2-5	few	CASSPTGPQYF	TGTGCCAGCAGTCCGACGGGGCCCCAGTACTTC
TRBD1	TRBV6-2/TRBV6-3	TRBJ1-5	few	CASSYSKGARSNQPQHF	TGTGCCAGCAGTTACTCGAAGGGGGCGCGGAGCAATCAGCCCCAGCATTTT
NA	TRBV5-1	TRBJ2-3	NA	CATSSLGTDTQYF	TGCGCCACCTCGTCGTTAGGCACAGATACGCAGTATTTT
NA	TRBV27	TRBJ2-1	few	CASSLSSGPWDEQFF	TGTGCCAGCAGTTTATCCAGCGGCCCTTGGGATGAGCAGTTCTTC
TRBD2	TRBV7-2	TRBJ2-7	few	CASSPPSGAAYEQYF	TGTGCCAGCAGCCCTCCTAGCGGGGCTGCCTACGAGCAGTACTTC
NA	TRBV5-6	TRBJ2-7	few	CASSLGPAVTYEQYF	TGTGCCAGCAGCTTAGGGCCTGCAGTTACCTACGAGCAGTACTTC
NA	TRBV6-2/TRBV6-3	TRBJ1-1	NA	CASRGTGGRRNTEAFF	TGTGCCAGCAGGGGAACCGGGGGCCGAAGGAACACTGAAGCTTTCTTT
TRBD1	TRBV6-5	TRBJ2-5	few	CASSYGTGSTETQYF	TGTGCCAGCAGTTACGGGACAGGGAGCACAGAGACCCAGTACTTC
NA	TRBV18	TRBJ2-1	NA	CASSPPSGRRSYNEQFF	TGTGCCAGCTCACCACCGTCCGGACGGCGCTCCTACAATGAGCAGTTCTTC
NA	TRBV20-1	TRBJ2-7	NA	CSARDGQSSYEQYF	TGCAGTGCTCGCGACGGACAGAGCTCCTACGAGCAGTACTTC
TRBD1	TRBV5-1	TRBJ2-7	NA	CASSPSGTGGPLAYEQYF	TGCGCCAGCAGCCCATCCGGGACAGGGGGCCCGCTGGCTTACGAGCAGTACTTC
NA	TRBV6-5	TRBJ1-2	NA	CASSYKLGGRGGYTF	TGTGCCAGCAGTTACAAATTGGGGGGCCGCGGTGGCTACACCTTC
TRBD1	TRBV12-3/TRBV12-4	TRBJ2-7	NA	CASSPQTGALYF	TGTGCCAGCAGTCCCCAGACAGGGGCCCTTTACTTC
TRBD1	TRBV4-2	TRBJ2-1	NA	CASSQETGTAYNEQFF	TGTGCCAGCAGCCAGGAAACCGGGACAGCATACAATGAGCAGTTCTTC